These T cell receptor beta chains were read from a single sample in a study of blood T cell repertoires in COVID-19. Here immunoSEQ multiplex PCR was the method, and the copy in TCRdb shows in-frame clones only, minus some. The profile shows 65,000 or so clones, 78% of them singletons. The source material was peripheral blood. The receptors originated from a human donor in a cohort sampled during active COVID-19. CDR3s include the opening cysteine and the closing phenylalanine or tryptophan. The D gene is left open where the match is weak. The size of a clone is reported for some rows only, either as once, few or many, or as a class for expanded clones.

abundance,v_gene,j_gene,len,d_gene,CDR3nt,CDR3aa
few,TRBV9,TRBJ1-6,14,TRBD1,TGTGCCAGCAGCGGACAGGGGGGGAATTCACCCCTCCACTTT,CASSGQGGNSPLHF
few,TRBV10-3,TRBJ1-2,14,.,TGTGCCATCAGTGAGTCGAGACAGAACTATGGCTACACCTTC,CAISESRQNYGYTF
once,TRBV6-2/TRBV6-3,TRBJ2-4,14,.,TGTGCCAGCACCCCCGAAGTAGCGGTAAACATTCAGTACTTC,CASTPEVAVNIQYF
once,TRBV19,TRBJ1-2,14,TRBD1,TGTGCCAGTAGTATTACAGGGGGAACTGGTGGCTACACCTTC,CASSITGGTGGYTF
.,TRBV5-8,TRBJ2-1,15,TRBD2,TGTGCCAGCAGCTTGGGGCTAGCGGGACACAATGAGCAGTTCTTC,CASSLGLAGHNEQFF
few,TRBV4-2,TRBJ1-6,14,.,TGTGCCAGCAGCCAAGATCCCAATAATTCACCCCTCCACTTT,CASSQDPNNSPLHF
.,TRBV6-5,TRBJ2-1,12,TRBD2,TGTGCCAGCATTGGGACTAGCGGGAGTTGGTTCTTC,CASIGTSGSWFF
once,TRBV5-4,TRBJ1-1,14,TRBD1,TGTGCCAGCGGTCCCGGGACAGGTGGGACTGAAGCTTTCTTT,CASGPGTGGTEAFF
.,TRBV15,TRBJ1-6,14,TRBD1,TGTGCCACCAGCAGGGACAGGGTTTATTCACCCCTCCACTTT,CATSRDRVYSPLHF
.,TRBV7-9,TRBJ2-5,15,TRBD1,TGTGCCAGCAGCCCGTGGACAGGGGGTGACGAGACCCAGTACTTC,CASSPWTGGDETQYF
.,TRBV5-6,TRBJ1-2,14,.,TGTGCCAGCAGCTTGGAGGCAGGGCGGGGTGGCTACACCTTC,CASSLEAGRGGYTF
.,TRBV7-9,TRBJ1-2,13,.,TGTGCCAGCAGCCCGTCCGGGGGCTATGGCTACACCTTC,CASSPSGGYGYTF
.,TRBV15,TRBJ2-3,14,.,TGTGCCACCAGCAGAGTCCAGGGCACAGATACGCAGTATTTT,CATSRVQGTDTQYF
.,TRBV2,TRBJ2-1,13,TRBD2,TGTGCCAGCAGTTCGGCGGGTGGCGGGGGGCCCATCTTC,CASSSAGGGGPIF
few,TRBV7-3,TRBJ2-1,13,TRBD2,TGTGCCAGCAGCGTTACTAGCGAACAAGAGCAGTTCTTC,CASSVTSEQEQFF
.,TRBV11-2,TRBJ2-5,15,TRBD2,TGTGCCAGCAGCTTAAGGACTAGCCCCGAAGAGACCCAGTACTTC,CASSLRTSPEETQYF
.,TRBV2,TRBJ1-1,13,.,TGTGCCAGCAGAATGACACCGAACACTGAAGCTTTCTTT,CASRMTPNTEAFF
.,TRBV6-2/TRBV6-3,TRBJ1-2,13,.,TGTGCCAGCAGTTACGAACAGGGATATGGCTACACCTTC,CASSYEQGYGYTF
.,TRBV19,TRBJ2-7,13,TRBD2,TGTGCCAGTAGCACGGGAGGGCGAAAAGAGCAGTACTTC,CASSTGGRKEQYF
few,TRBV5-4,TRBJ1-2,13,.,TGTGCCAGCAGCTTGTCAGGAAACTATGGCTACACCTTC,CASSLSGNYGYTF
.,TRBV29-1,TRBJ2-5,14,.,TGCAGCGTTGACTATCACAGCCTACAAGAGACCCAGTACTTC,CSVDYHSLQETQYF
.,TRBV6-2/TRBV6-3,TRBJ1-1,13,.,TGTGCCAGCAGTTTCGGGAGGAACACTGAAGCTTTCTTT,CASSFGRNTEAFF
.,TRBV10-3,TRBJ1-2,15,.,TGTGCCATCAGTGCACGGGACAACCCTAACTATGGCTACACCTTC,CAISARDNPNYGYTF
.,TRBV19,TRBJ2-3,14,.,TGTGCCAGTACGCAGACATATAGCACAGATACGCAGTATTTT,CASTQTYSTDTQYF
.,TRBV7-2,TRBJ2-5,14,.,TGTGCCAGCAGCTTGATGGGGCGACAAGAGACCCAGTACTTC,CASSLMGRQETQYF
.,TRBV25-1,TRBJ2-3,14,.,TGTGCCAGCAGTGACTCTCGCAGGGAAGATACGCAGTATTTT,CASSDSRREDTQYF
.,TRBV6-5,TRBJ1-2,11,.,TGTGCCAGCAGGGGACATTATGGCTACACCTTC,CASRGHYGYTF
.,TRBV29-1,TRBJ2-1,10,.,TGCAGCGTCAGGGCCGGTGAGCAGTTCTTC,CSVRAGEQFF